The next 28 T cell receptor beta chains were all read from a single sample in a study of Ad26.COV2.S vaccination and SARS-CoV-2 variants. Specified treatment: 19 received Ad26.COV2.S at low or high dose, single or two shots; 5 received placebo; per-sample allocation not given. Sample collection was performed on day 63 after the first vaccine or placebo injection. Generated by immunoSEQ multiplex PCR, the TCRdb table keeps only in-frame clones and is missing some. The repertoire holds hundreds of thousands of clones, with approximately 89% as singletons. The sample here was peripheral blood, taken in a trial of Ad26.COV2.S vaccine versus placebo. These receptors were taken from a person aged 18-60 years who received the Ad26.COV2.S COVID-19 vaccine or a placebo.

The chain joins TRBV19 to TRBJ2-5; no definite D call. The V end was cut by 6 bases, the J end by 4 bases, with 33 bases between. The CDR3 has 20 residues. CDR1 LNHDA and CDR2 SQIVND come from the germline V gene (reference sequence). The CDR3 DNA is TGTGCCAGTAGCCCTGGTGGAGTCCGCATAGAGAGGCGACCGGGAGAGACCCAGTACTTC. Protein: CASSPGGVRIERRPGETQYF. The variable domain in full, completed from reference TRBV19 and TRBJ2-5, reads DGGITQSPKYLFRKEGQNVTLSCEQNLNHDAMYWYRQDPGQGLRLIYYSQIVNDFQKGDIAEGYSVSREKKESFPLTVTSAQKNPTAFYLCASSPGGVRIERRPGETQYFGPGTRLLVL.

This clone was picked up one time. The chain couples TRBV27 to TRBJ1-5; D call uncertain. CDR1 and CDR2 (germline): MNHEY, SMNVEV (reference sequence). This CDR3 is built from 15 residues. The V end lost 6 bases, the J end lost 2 bases, and 14 bases lay between the germline ends. The CDR3 DNA reads as TGTGCCAGCAGCCCGACCCCGGGAGGCAATCAGCCCCAGCATTTT. Encoded protein: CASSPTPGGNQPQHF.

This sequence joins TRBV9 and TRBJ2-3; D perhaps matches TRBD2 (5 bases). The germline CDR1 and CDR2 sequences are SGDLS and YYNGEE. This CDR3 region has 13 residues. V lost 1 base and J lost 5, with 8 bases in between. As DNA, the CDR3 is TGTGCCAGCAGCGTACTCAGCGGAGATACGCAGTATTTT. Its protein product is CASSVLSGDTQYF.

The count of this clone is one. The chain links TRBV9 to TRBJ1-1, with a tentative D call TRBD1 (5 bases). The CDR3 has 14 amino acids. Germline V gene data show CDR1 as SGDLS and CDR2 as YYNGEE. Trimming left V 4 bases short and J 3 bases short, with 13 bases between. This CDR3 is CASSLQAWDTEAFF. Written as DNA, the CDR3 is TGTGCCAGCAGCTTACAGGCCTGGGACACTGAAGCTTTCTTT.

This chain joins TRBV4-2 and TRBJ1-3; 8 bases align to TRBD1. Per germline, CDR1 LGHNA and CDR2 YNFKEQ. V was clipped by 3 bases and J by 4 bases; unmatched bases: 8. The CDR3 sequence is 16 residues long. The CDR3, as DNA: TGTGCCAGCAGCCACTCCGGGACAGGAGGAGGAAACACCATATATTTT. Protein: CASSHSGTGGGNTIYF.

The V gene is TRBV28, the J gene TRBJ2-5; D call uncertain. Between the trimmed V and J ends, which lost 2 bases and 3 bases, there was a span of 7 bases. The CDR3 totals 13 residues. Germline V CDR1 and CDR2: MDHEN, SYDVKM. This CDR3 reads CASSLRQEETQYF. The DNA of the CDR3 is TGTGCCAGCAGTTTAAGGCAAGAAGAGACCCAGTACTTC. The whole variable domain, filled in from reference TRBV28 and TRBJ2-5, reads DVKVTQSSRYLVKRTGEKVFLECVQDMDHENMFWYRQDPGLGLRLIYFSYDVKMKEKGDIPEGYSVSREKKERFSLILESASTNQTSMYLCASSLRQEETQYFGPGTRLLVL.

Only one count was recorded for this clone. CDR3 amino acids: CASSQVLAGRSYNEQFF. The CDR3 coding sequence is TGTGCCAGCAGCCAAGTACTAGCGGGGAGATCGTACAATGAGCAGTTCTTC. This chain joins TRBV4-2 and TRBJ2-1; 10 positions match TRBD2. Germline CDR1 reads LGHNA; CDR2 reads YNFKEQ. This CDR3 is built from 17 residues. After removal of 1 base from V and 4 bases from J, the junction contained 7 bases not matched to a gene.

The chain joins TRBV5-1 to TRBJ2-3; no reliable D call. This CDR3 region has 14 residues. Trimming stripped 2 bases from V and 5 bases from J, with 12 bases between. Germline V CDR1 and CDR2: SGHRS, YFSETQ. DNA for the CDR3: TGCGCCAGCAGCTTCATCCCTAGTAGAGATACGCAGTATTTT. Its translation: CASSFIPSRDTQYF.

The rearrangement joins TRBV5-1 to TRBJ2-2; D unresolved. The CDR3 runs 15 residues. With 0 bases removed from V and 5 bases from J, the gap between germline ends came to 11 bases. Germline lookup yields CDR1 SGHRS and CDR2 YFSETQ. CDR3 DNA: TGCGCCAGCAGCTTGGACACCTCGGAAACCGGGGAGCTGTTTTTT. Residues: CASSLDTSETGELFF.

This chain joins TRBV2 and TRBJ2-7; D remains unclear. Germline CDR1 reads SNHLY; CDR2 reads FYNNEI. The V gene lost 6 bases and the J gene lost 1 base, with 10 bases spanning the gap. The length of the CDR3 is 13 residues. The CDR3 region has the DNA TGTGCCAGCAGCTCCGGCGATTCCTACGAGCAGTACGTC. Protein: CASSSGDSYEQYV.

V is TRBV5-4 and J is TRBJ2-1; D is unresolved. V dropped 4 bases and J dropped 0 bases, with 14 bases sitting between them. There are 16 residues in the CDR3. CDR1 and CDR2 (germline): SGHNT, YYREEE (reference sequence). The CDR3 coding sequence is TGTGCCAGCAGCCCTATGTTCGCGAGCTCCTACAATGAGCAGTTCTTC. Translated, it gives CASSPMFASSYNEQFF.

The J gene is TRBJ2-1, the V gene TRBV27, with D perhaps matching TRBD2 (5 bases). This CDR3 has 14 residues. Germline CDR1 is MNHEY and CDR2 is SMNVEV (reference sequence). V was pared by 5 bases and J by 6 bases, with 14 bases between. The CDR3 sequence: CASSPAWGVNEQFF. CDR3 sequence (DNA): TGTGCCAGCAGTCCTGCTTGGGGAGTCAATGAGCAGTTCTTC.

The chain recombines TRBV7-3 with TRBJ2-3, with D unresolved. Trimming cost V 1 base and J 4 bases, with 6 bases left between them. The CDR3 covers 13 residues. Germline V gene lookup returns CDR1 SGHTA and CDR2 FQGTGA. The CDR3: CASSLMVPDTQYF. CDR3 bases: TGTGCCAGCAGCTTAATGGTACCAGATACGCAGTATTTT.

The chain couples TRBV6-5 to TRBJ2-7; D assignment may be TRBD1 or TRBD2 (5 bases each). The CDR3 contains 13 residues. Germline CDR1 MNHEY, CDR2 SVGAGI. V lost 5 bases and J 3 bases, leaving 11 bases between the germline ends. CDR3 residues: CASSKGRHYEQYF. The CDR3 bases are TGTGCCAGCAGTAAGGGACGACACTACGAGCAGTACTTC.

The chain uses TRBV4-3 and TRBJ1-2, with 10 bases identical to TRBD1. In germline, CDR1 is LGHNA, CDR2 YSLEER. The CDR3 is made up of 15 amino acids. V shed 1 base, J shed 8 bases, and the junction held 7 bases outside the gene matches. Written as DNA, the CDR3 is TGCGCCAGCAGCCAAGGGAGACAGGGGGCTCGGGGCTACACCTTC. It encodes CASSQGRQGARGYTF.

This clone was recorded a few times. The J gene is TRBJ2-2, the V gene TRBV5-5; D is possibly TRBD1 or TRBD2 (5 bases each). The CDR3 is made up of 15 amino acids. With 4 bases removed from V and 5 bases from J, the gap between germline ends came to 15 bases. Germline V gene data show CDR1 as SGHKS and CDR2 as YYEKEE (reference sequence). The CDR3 here is CASSAREGVTGELFF. CDR3 DNA sequence: TGTGCCAGCAGCGCCCGGGAAGGGGTAACCGGGGAGCTGTTTTTT.

This clone was found once. The gene calls are TRBV5-1 and TRBJ2-1; tentative D call: TRBD1 (5 bases). There are 15 residues in the CDR3. V gave up 2 bases and J gave up 8 bases, with 17 bases separating them. Per germline, CDR1 SGHRS and CDR2 YFSETQ. CDR3 sequence reads: CASSLAGYYWHEQFF. CDR3 in DNA: TGCGCCAGCAGCTTAGCAGGGTACTACTGGCATGAGCAGTTCTTC.

Concerning this clone itself: Within the sample, other DNA sequences also encode this same CDR3. The chain uses TRBV7-9 and TRBJ1-3; D unresolved. V was shortened by 5 bases and J by 0 bases, with 14 bases between the two germline ends. The length of the CDR3 is 16 residues. In germline, CDR1 is SEHNR, CDR2 FQNEAQ (reference sequence). CDR3 loop: CASSQFRFDSGNTIYF. Written as DNA, the CDR3 is TGTGCCAGCAGCCAATTCAGGTTCGACTCTGGAAACACCATATATTTT.

DNA of the CDR3: TGTGCCAGCAGTTTCCCCAAGGGCAATGAGCAGTTCTTC. It codes for CASSFPKGNEQFF. V and J are TRBV28 and TRBJ2-1; D is unclear. The CDR3 spans 13 residues. Germline values: CDR1 MDHEN, CDR2 SYDVKM. The V end lost 3 bases, the J end lost 6 bases, and 9 bases lay between the germline ends.

The chain combines TRBV3-1 (or the pseudogene TRBV3-2) with TRBJ2-3, with D possibly being TRBD1 (5 bases). The CDR3 contains 17 residues. The germline V gene has CDR1 LGHDT and CDR2 YNNKEL (reference sequence). Trimming removed 2 bases from V and 2 bases from J, with 17 bases in between. This chain's CDR3 is CASSQLPEGATTDTQYF. The CDR3 DNA follows: TGTGCCAGCAGCCAACTGCCCGAAGGGGCTACCACAGATACGCAGTATTTT.

This chain uses TRBV28 with TRBJ2-1; 9 bases are shared with TRBD2. V dropped 5 bases and J dropped 2; count of bases not matched to a gene: 1. The CDR3 is 14 amino acids. The germline V gene encodes CDR1 MDHEN and CDR2 SYDVKM. The CDR3 here is CASSLAGTYNEQFF. CDR3 DNA: TGTGCCAGCAGTCTAGCGGGAACCTACAATGAGCAGTTCTTC. The variable domain in full, with the rest retrieved from reference TRBV28 and TRBJ2-1, is DVKVTQSSRYLVKRTGEKVFLECVQDMDHENMFWYRQDPGLGLRLIYFSYDVKMKEKGDIPEGYSVSREKKERFSLILESASTNQTSMYLCASSLAGTYNEQFFGPGTRLTVL.

This clone has more than one count but fewer than ten. The chain carries TRBV7-9 and TRBJ2-7, with D unclear. Germline lookup yields CDR1 SEHNR and CDR2 FQNEAQ (reference sequence). There are 14 residues in the CDR3. Trimming removed 5 bases from V and 3 bases from J, with 14 bases in between. For the CDR3, the DNA is TGTGCCAGCAGCCCCCGGTACTCCTACTACGAGCAGTACTTC. Amino acid sequence: CASSPRYSYYEQYF.

This chain joins TRBV19 and TRBJ2-3; 11 positions agree with TRBD2. CDR3 length: 16 amino acids. CDR1 is LNHDA, CDR2 SQIVND, per germline (reference sequence). Unmatched junction bases numbered 14, after V lost 5 bases and J lost 10 bases. The CDR3 coding sequence is TGTGCCAGTAGTCCCCGAGGTAGCGGGGGGGGTTCCTCGCAGTATTTT. Residues: CASSPRGSGGGSSQYF.

The chain recombines TRBV5-8 with TRBJ2-7, with D tentatively TRBD2 (6 bases). Germline CDR1 reads SGHTS; CDR2 reads YDEGEE. V was pared by 4 bases and J by 3 bases, with 8 bases between. The CDR3 totals 12 residues. The CDR3 protein is CASSRDFYEQYF. CDR3 nucleotides: TGTGCCAGCAGCCGGGACTTCTACGAGCAGTACTTC.

This chain uses TRBV2 with TRBJ1-1; D remains unclear. The CDR3 has 13 amino acids. Looked up from germline, CDR1 is SNHLY and CDR2 is FYNNEI. V lost 6 bases and J lost 6, with 14 bases in between. CDR3 protein: CASSETEGPEAFF. The CDR3 DNA reads as TGTGCCAGCAGCGAAACGGAGGGCCCTGAAGCTTTCTTT.

The genes are TRBV19 and TRBJ2-7; unclear D gene. This CDR3 has 11 amino acids. Germline CDR1 and CDR2: LNHDA and SQIVND (reference sequence). V lost 5 bases and J 3 bases, leaving 5 bases between the germline ends. CDR3 amino acids: CASSFGYEQYF. The CDR3 DNA follows: TGTGCCAGTAGTTTTGGCTACGAGCAGTACTTC.

The chain has TRBV28 and TRBJ1-1; unclear D gene. V gave up 6 bases and J gave up 11 bases, with 13 bases separating them. CDR1 is MDHEN, CDR2 SYDVKM, per germline. The CDR3 has 11 residues. The DNA of the CDR3 is TGTGCCAGCAGCACCCCCTTGGGGGCTTTCTTT. Translated: CASSTPLGAFF.

The chain recombines TRBV24-1 with TRBJ2-5, with 8 bases matching TRBD1. The CDR3 has 15 residues. After removal of 3 bases from V and 9 bases from J, the junction contained 11 bases not matched to a gene. Germline V CDR1 and CDR2: KGHDR, SFDVKD. CDR3 coding DNA: TGTGCCACCAGTGATGGGACAGGCGGAGACAACCCCCAGTACTTC. It is translated as CATSDGTGGDNPQYF.